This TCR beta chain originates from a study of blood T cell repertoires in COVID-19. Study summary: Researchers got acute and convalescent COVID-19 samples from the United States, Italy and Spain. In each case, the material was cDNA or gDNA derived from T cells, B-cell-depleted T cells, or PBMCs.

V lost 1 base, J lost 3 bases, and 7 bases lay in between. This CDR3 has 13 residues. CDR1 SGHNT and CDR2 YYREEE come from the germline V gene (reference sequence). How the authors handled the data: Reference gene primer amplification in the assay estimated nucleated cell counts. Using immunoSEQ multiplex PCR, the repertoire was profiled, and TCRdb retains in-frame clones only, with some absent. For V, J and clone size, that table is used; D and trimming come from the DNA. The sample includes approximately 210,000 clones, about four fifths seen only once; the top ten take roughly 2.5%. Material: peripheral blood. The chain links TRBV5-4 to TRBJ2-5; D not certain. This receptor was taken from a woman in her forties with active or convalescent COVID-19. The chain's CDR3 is CASSLWAEETQYF. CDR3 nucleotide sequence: TGTGCCAGCAGCTTGTGGGCAGAAGAGACCCAGTACTTC.